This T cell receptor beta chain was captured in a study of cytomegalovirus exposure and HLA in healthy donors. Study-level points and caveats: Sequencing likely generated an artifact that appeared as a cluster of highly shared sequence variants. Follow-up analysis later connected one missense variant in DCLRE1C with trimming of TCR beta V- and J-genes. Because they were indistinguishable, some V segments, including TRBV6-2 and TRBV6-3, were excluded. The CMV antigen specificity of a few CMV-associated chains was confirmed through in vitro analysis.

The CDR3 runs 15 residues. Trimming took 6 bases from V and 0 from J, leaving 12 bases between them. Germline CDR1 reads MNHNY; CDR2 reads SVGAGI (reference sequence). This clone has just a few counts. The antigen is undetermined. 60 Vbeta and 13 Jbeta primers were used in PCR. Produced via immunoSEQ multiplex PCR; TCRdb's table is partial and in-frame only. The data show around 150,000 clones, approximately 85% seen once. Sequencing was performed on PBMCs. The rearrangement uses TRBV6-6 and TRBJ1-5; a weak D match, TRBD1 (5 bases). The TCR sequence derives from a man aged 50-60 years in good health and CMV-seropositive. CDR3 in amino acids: CASSYGGDSNQPQHF. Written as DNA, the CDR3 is TGTGCCAGCAGCTACGGGGGGGATAGCAATCAGCCCCAGCATTTT.